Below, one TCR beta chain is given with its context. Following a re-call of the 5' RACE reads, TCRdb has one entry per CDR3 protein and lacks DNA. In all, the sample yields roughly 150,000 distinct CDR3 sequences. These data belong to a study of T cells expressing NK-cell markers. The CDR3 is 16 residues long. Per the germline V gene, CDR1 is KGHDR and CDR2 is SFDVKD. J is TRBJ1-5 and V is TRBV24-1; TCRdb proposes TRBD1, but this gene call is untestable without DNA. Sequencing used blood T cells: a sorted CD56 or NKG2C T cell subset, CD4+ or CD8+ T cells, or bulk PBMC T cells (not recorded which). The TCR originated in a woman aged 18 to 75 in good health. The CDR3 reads CATSDWGHDQDQPQHF.